These T cell receptor beta chains were read from a single sample in a study of blood T cell repertoires in COVID-19. Clones were read by immunoSEQ multiplex PCR, and TCRdb kept only the in-frame ones, dropping some. The sample comprises just under 350,000 clones, approximately 82% of which are singletons, and 2.5% to 3.5% rests with the top ten. Sequencing was performed on peripheral blood. These receptors were collected from a man aged 25-45 years with active or convalescent COVID-19. Each CDR3 is given with its conserved first and last residue. A D gene is named only where the DNA matches it firmly. Part of the rows lack a size; the others show once, few, many or a class for expanded clones.

>.|TRBJ2-3|TRBV4-3|TRBD1
CASSLRTGGAADTQYF
TGCGCCAGCAGCCTACGGACAGGGGGCGCGGCAGATACGCAGTATTTT
>few|TRBJ2-2|TRBV5-1|.
CASSLSSGLNTGELFF
TGCGCCAGCAGCTTGTCGAGCGGGCTGAACACCGGGGAGCTGTTTTTT
>.|TRBJ2-5|TRBV5-6|TRBD1
CASSLTGGQETQYF
TGTGCCAGCAGCCTAACAGGGGGCCAAGAGACCCAGTACTTC
>.|TRBJ1-2|TRBV6-1|.
CASSESGRAGYTF
TGTGCCAGCAGTGAATCTGGCAGGGCTGGCTACACCTTC
>.|TRBJ2-1|TRBV10-3|.
CAISDPLGLAPYNEQFF
TGTGCCATCAGTGATCCCCTAGGGCTAGCCCCATACAATGAGCAGTTCTTC
>.|TRBJ2-2|TRBV30|.
CAWRRGGTGTGELFF
TGTGCCTGGAGGCGGGGAGGAACGGGCACCGGGGAGCTGTTTTTT
>.|TRBJ1-6|TRBV6-5|TRBD1
CASSYSGTGEGSPLHF
TGTGCCAGCAGTTACTCCGGGACAGGGGAGGGATCACCCCTCCACTTT
>.|TRBJ2-2|TRBV28|.
CASKRRGTGELFF
TGTGCCAGCAAAAGGAGGGGAACCGGGGAGCTGTTTTTT
>.|TRBJ2-7|TRBV7-8|.
CASSLVGGSRVYEQYF
TGTGCCAGCAGCTTAGTCGGTGGTTCCAGGGTCTACGAGCAGTACTTC
>.|TRBJ2-3|TRBV18|TRBD2
CASSPTSGLAGGPGPTDTQYF
TGTGCCAGCTCACCCACCTCTGGACTAGCGGGAGGTCCAGGCCCCACGGATACGCAGTATTTT
>.|TRBJ2-7|TRBV27|.
CASSLGARIYEQYF
TGTGCCAGCAGTTTAGGAGCCAGAATTTACGAGCAGTACTTC
>.|TRBJ1-2|TRBV19|TRBD1
CASSIGAGDRNYGYTF
TGTGCCAGTAGTATAGGGGCTGGGGACAGAAATTATGGCTACACCTTC
>few|TRBJ2-7|TRBV6-5|TRBD2
CASSYIAGGAYEQYF
TGTGCCAGCAGTTACATAGCGGGTGGGGCCTACGAGCAGTACTTC
>.|TRBJ2-5|TRBV18|TRBD2
CASSPARTSGTETQYF
TGTGCCAGCTCGCCGGCCCGGACTAGCGGGACAGAGACCCAGTACTTC
>.|TRBJ1-2|TRBV7-9|.
CASSFQGRYGYTF
TGTGCCAGCAGCTTTCAGGGGAGATATGGCTACACCTTC
>.|TRBJ1-5|TRBV12-3/TRBV12-4|.
CASRMDSNQPQHF
TGTGCCAGCAGGATGGACAGTAATCAGCCCCAGCATTTT
>once|TRBJ2-1|TRBV5-6|TRBD2
CASSLQTGTSGGDNEQFF
TGTGCCAGCAGCCTTCAGACAGGGACTAGCGGGGGGGACAATGAGCAGTTCTTC
>.|TRBJ2-1|TRBV18|TRBD1
CASSHGYTGTGNEQFF
TGTGCCAGCTCACACGGATACACCGGGACAGGAAATGAGCAGTTCTTC
>.|TRBJ2-2|TRBV7-6|TRBD1
CASSPQLTTGLNTGELFF
TGTGCCAGCAGCCCCCAGCTGACGACAGGGCTGAACACCGGGGAGCTGTTTTTT
>.|TRBJ2-1|TRBV11-3|.
CASSDRTTHNEQFF
TGTGCCAGCAGCGATCGGACTACCCACAATGAGCAGTTCTTC
>.|TRBJ2-2|TRBV9|.
CAGRPDRDSNGGELFF
TGTGCCGGGAGGCCGGACCGGGACTCTAACGGCGGGGAGCTGTTTTTT
>.|TRBJ2-1|TRBV7-6|TRBD2
CASSPPPTSGLGNEQFF
TGTGCCAGCAGCCCCCCCCCAACTAGCGGGTTGGGGAATGAGCAGTTCTTC
>.|TRBJ1-1|TRBV7-2|.
CASSLRRLTNTEAFF
TGTGCCAGCAGCTTACGGAGACTTACTAACACTGAAGCTTTCTTT
>.|TRBJ2-7|TRBV5-5|.
CASSLRREREQYF
TGTGCCAGCAGCTTGAGGAGGGAGAGGGAGCAGTACTTC
>.|TRBJ2-1|TRBV4-3|.
CASSLKEASNEQFF
TGCGCCAGCAGCCTCAAGGAGGCTAGCAATGAGCAGTTCTTC
>.|TRBJ2-7|TRBV7-9|TRBD1
CASSGTGYEQYF
TGTGCCAGCAGCGGGACAGGCTACGAGCAGTACTTC
>.|TRBJ2-1|TRBV7-3|.
CASSLTSLASLSDGEQFF
TGTGCCAGCAGCTTAACATCACTAGCCTCACTCTCCGACGGTGAGCAGTTCTTC
>.|TRBJ2-3|TRBV2|TRBD2
CASSVLAGGPDTQYF
TGTGCCAGCAGTGTTCTAGCGGGGGGCCCTGATACGCAGTATTTT
>.|TRBJ1-2|TRBV29-1|.
CSVPSWGRDGYTF
TGCAGCGTGCCCAGTTGGGGCAGAGATGGCTACACCTTC